This T cell receptor (beta chain) was captured by sequencing in a study of T cell responses to AZD1222 COVID-19 vaccine. Study outcomes and limitations: Vaccine-related CD4 TCRs covered spike, predominating at 160-218 and 743-854.

The data were produced by immunoSEQ multiplex PCR, yet TCRdb's version contains in-frame clones alone and is incomplete. The sample lists under 150,000 clones; 70% to 90% were seen once. On this clone: Its cognate antigen is unknown.

This TCR derives from an adult in good health. The sequencing here drew on peripheral blood, taken on day 0 of AZD1222 vaccination.

CDR3: CASSLVRTNNSPLHF. CDR3 DNA sequence: TGTGCCAGCAGCTTAGTTAGAACTAATAATTCACCCCTCCACTTT. The rearrangement links TRBV7-2 to TRBJ1-6; no clear D. The CDR3 is made up of 15 amino acids. Trimming shortened V by 1 base and J by 5 bases, and 9 bases separated the two germline ends. Germline loops: CDR1 SGHTA, CDR2 FQGNSA.